This paragraph reports one T cell receptor beta chain. Assay used: immunoSEQ multiplex PCR; TCRdb lists only in-frame clones, some missing. The profile covers some 130,000 clones, with roughly 80% appearing a single time and 18% taken by the ten largest. The ends were cut back, 3 bases at V and 4 bases at J, with 12 bases in the middle. From germline, CDR1 is WSHSY and CDR2 SAAADI. The CDR3 is 14 amino acids. This record comes from a study of blood T cell repertoires in COVID-19. Study information: Both acute and convalescent COVID-19 samples were obtained from the United States, Italy and Spain.

Everyone who took part was roughly 18 to 89 years old, and they came from fewer than 25 US areas. The clonotype was recovered from a man aged 25 to 40 who had recovered from COVID-19. The V gene is TRBV10-2, the J gene TRBJ1-1, with D maybe TRBD1 (6 bases). The sample consisted of PBMCs or T cells enriched from blood (not recorded which). The CDR3 loop reads CASSEQGFGTEAFF. As DNA, the CDR3 is TGCGCCAGCAGTGAACAGGGCTTCGGCACTGAAGCTTTCTTT.